This section outlines one TCR beta chain sequence together with its context. As yet, its antigen is unknown. The CDR3 consists of 16 residues. V shed 3 bases and J 8 bases; nucleotides not matched to a gene: 12. Per the germline V gene, CDR1 is MNHNY and CDR2 is SVGAGI (reference sequence). These data are taken from a study of cytomegalovirus exposure and HLA in healthy donors. Overall study context: There were about 85 million unique TCRs (from HLA-typed donors) in an early data release.

It was with 60 Vbeta and 13 Jbeta primers that the PCR ran. TCRdb's table, derived via immunoSEQ multiplex PCR, lists solely in-frame clones and lacks some. This table holds more than 200,000 clones, about 81% found once. Study-level findings and limits: It was only CMV serostatus that was available as immune exposure information. Common viral pathogens (according to a later analysis) appeared linked to several of the most significant clusters.

The sequenced sample consisted of PBMCs. This TCR was sampled from a man aged 40-50 years in good health and CMV-seropositive. The chain links TRBV6-6 to TRBJ2-2; the match to TRBD2 covers 7 bases. The CDR3 loop reads CASSYRPSGPRGELFF. The CDR3 nucleotides are TGTGCCAGCAGTTATCGTCCTAGCGGACCTAGGGGGGAGCTGTTTTTT.